This passage covers 24 T cell receptor beta chains from one sample sequenced in a study of type 1 regulatory T cells. These receptors are not linked to any known antigen. TCRdb ran MiXCR on the reads and lists one entry per CDR3 protein. In the table there are approximately 14,000 distinct CDR3 sequences, roughly 15% of which are singletons. Specimen: cultured T cells, either the whole culture or a sorted T cell fraction (not recorded which). These receptors were obtained from a human donor in good health.

This clonotype is judged medium-sized. The genes are TRBV10-3 and TRBJ2-4; 7 positions agree with TRBD2. The CDR3 loop spans 12 amino acids. Germline V CDR1 and CDR2: ENHRY, SYGVKD. Unmatched junction bases numbered 7, after V lost 4 bases and J lost 13 bases. CDR3 loop: CAISGEAGSQYF. The CDR3, as DNA: TGTGCCATCAGTGGGGAAGCGGGGTCCCAGTACTTC.

This clonotype was seen ten or more times. V is TRBV7-2 and J is TRBJ2-1, with 8 bases that match TRBD2. This CDR3 region has 14 residues. V lost 2 bases and J lost 7; bases outside the gene matches: 4. Germline-derived CDR1 and CDR2 are SGHTA and FQGNSA. For the CDR3, the DNA is TGTGCCAGCAGCTTACGAGCGGGAGAAAATGAGCAGTTCTTC. It encodes CASSLRAGENEQFF.

At least ten counts were recorded for this clonotype. The chain recombines TRBV4-2 with TRBJ2-6; possible D gene TRBD1, 6 bases. The CDR3 runs to 18 residues. V shed 0 bases and J shed 1 base, with 13 bases lying between them. CDR1 is LGHNA and CDR2 is YNFKEQ in the germline V gene. CDR3 residues: CASSQDRDMKSGANVLTF. The CDR3 coding sequence is TGTGCCAGCAGCCAAGATCGGGACATGAAGTCTGGGGCCAACGTCCTGACTTTC.

This clonotype was seen at least ten times. The J gene is TRBJ2-5, the V gene TRBV12-3 or TRBV12-4, with 8 positions matching TRBD2. This CDR3 region has 14 residues. V lost 2 bases to trimming and J lost 5 bases; unmatched junction nucleotides: 4. DNA of the CDR3: TGTGCCAGCAGTTTATCGGGAGGGGGGGAGACCCAGTACTTC. This codes for CASSLSGGGETQYF.

This clonotype is classed as medium-sized (0.01 to 0.1%). The chain recombines TRBV7-6 with TRBJ2-5, with D uncertain. This CDR3 has 13 amino acids. V shed 1 base and J shed 1 base, with 4 bases lying between them. Germline V gene lookup returns CDR1 SGHVS and CDR2 FNYEAQ. The CDR3 spells CASSLVGQETQYF. In nucleotides, the CDR3 is TGTGCCAGCAGCTTAGTAGGCCAAGAGACCCAGTACTTC.

This clonotype showed up many times. The chain joins TRBV20-1 to TRBJ2-3; 7 nucleotides align to TRBD1. The CDR3 has 14 residues. In germline, CDR1 is DFQATT, CDR2 SNEGSKA (reference sequence). V lost 2 bases and J lost 3; bases outside the gene matches: 5. CDR3 residues: CSARLGGQTDTQYF. The CDR3 DNA sequence: TGCAGTGCTAGATTAGGGGGCCAGACAGATACGCAGTATTTT.

This chain uses TRBV18 with TRBJ2-7; D unresolved. Germline loops: CDR1 KGHSH, CDR2 LQKENI. The ends were cut back, 1 base at V and 3 bases at J, with 13 bases in the middle. The CDR3 contains 15 residues. CDR3 nucleotides: TGTGCCAGCTCACCACAGGACGGAACTTTCTACGAGCAGTACTTC. Its protein is CASSPQDGTFYEQYF.

The chain recombines TRBV4-2 with TRBJ2-2, with a possible D match to TRBD2 (6 bases). Germline CDR1 and CDR2: LGHNA and YNFKEQ. This CDR3 region has 16 residues. V was shortened by 3 bases and J by 6 bases, with 17 bases between the two germline ends. CDR3 in amino acids: CASSHHAGLASGELFF. CDR3 bases: TGTGCCAGCAGCCACCATGCGGGGCTAGCTTCCGGGGAGCTGTTTTTT.

This clonotype is labeled as medium-sized (0.01 to 0.1%). CDR3 in DNA: TGCGCCAGCAGCCAGGATCCCCGGGGCACAGATACGCAGTATTTT. Translated: CASSQDPRGTDTQYF. The J gene is TRBJ2-3, the V gene TRBV5-1; the D is unclear. V dropped 4 bases and J dropped 1 base, with 13 bases sitting between them. The germline V gene has CDR1 SGHRS and CDR2 YFSETQ. This CDR3 has 15 amino acids.

This clonotype was seen many times. The chain joins TRBV14 to TRBJ1-5; D is unresolved. This CDR3 has 15 amino acids. Trimming left V 1 base short and J 6 bases short, with 13 bases between. Germline V lookup: CDR1 SGHDN, CDR2 FVKESK. In DNA, the CDR3 is TGTGCCAGCAGCCAAGCGGGGAGGTTCGGTCAGCCCCAGCATTTT. Translated: CASSQAGRFGQPQHF.

This clonotype appeared many times. J is TRBJ2-7 and V is TRBV10-3; 10 nucleotides line up with TRBD2. V lost 4 bases and J lost 3; bases outside the gene matches: 3. CDR3 length equals 14 residues. The germline gives CDR1 ENHRY, CDR2 SYGVKD. The CDR3 nucleotides read TGTGCCATCAGTGTCGGACTAGCGGTCTACGAGCAGTACTTC. Translated, it gives CAISVGLAVYEQYF.

This clonotype was seen many times. CDR3 in DNA: TGTGCCAGCTCACGTGGGGACAGCTCCTACGAGCAGTACTTC. Its translation: CASSRGDSSYEQYF. The V gene is TRBV18, the J gene TRBJ2-7; 7 nucleotides align to TRBD1. The V and J ends lost 4 bases and 0 bases, in that order; junction bases with no gene match: 3. CDR3 length: 14 residues. The germline V gene has CDR1 KGHSH and CDR2 LQKENI.

This clonotype was observed a few times. This rearrangement joins TRBV5-1 to TRBJ1-1; D may be TRBD1 (6 bases). Germline V gives CDR1 SGHRS, CDR2 YFSETQ. V was cut by 6 bases and J by 0 bases, with 12 bases left in between. The CDR3 extends over 14 amino acids. The CDR3 DNA reads as TGCGCCAGCACCGGGGGGGGCATGAACACTGAAGCTTTCTTT. Amino acids: CASTGGGMNTEAFF.

This clonotype was seen repeatedly, ten times or more. The chain links TRBV9 to TRBJ2-7, with 13 bases fitting TRBD2. The CDR3 consists of 16 residues. V shed 0 bases and J 2 bases; nucleotides not matched to a gene: 2. Germline-derived CDR1 and CDR2 are SGDLS and YYNGEE. In DNA form, the CDR3 reads TGTGCCAGCAGCGTAGGAGGGACTAGCGGGACCTACGAGCAGTACTTC. Residues: CASSVGGTSGTYEQYF.

This clonotype was counted ten times or more. The V gene is TRBV7-2, the J gene TRBJ1-2, with 9 bases lining up with TRBD1. This CDR3 spans 14 amino acids. The J segment lost 7 bases and the V segment lost 2 bases, leaving 5 bases of the junction unmatched. In germline, CDR1 is SGHTA, CDR2 FQGNSA. Written as DNA, the CDR3 is TGTGCCAGCAGCTTATCGGGGACAGGGACTGGCTACACCTTC. As protein: CASSLSGTGTGYTF.

This clonotype was found a few times. The CDR3 DNA follows: TGCGCCAGCAGCTTGAGTACTAGCGGGACCAGAGAGTATTTT. Its protein product is CASSLSTSGTREYF. The rearrangement uses TRBV5-1 and TRBJ2-3, with 10 bases lining up with TRBD2. The CDR3 length is 14 residues. V dropped 1 base and J dropped 13; count of bases not matched to a gene: 9. Germline values: CDR1 SGHRS, CDR2 YFSETQ.

Notes on this clonotype: A read error is possible here, since a much larger clone lies one base away. The V call is TRBV11-3, the J call TRBJ2-1, with 11 bases matching TRBD2. The CDR3 contains 16 residues. The germline CDR1 and CDR2 sequences are SGHNT and YENEEA. V gave up 2 bases and J gave up 8 bases; unmatched junction bases: 8. CDR3 protein: CASSLHTSGSYDEQFF. In DNA, the CDR3 is TGTGCCAGCAGCTTACACACTAGCGGGAGTTACGATGAGCAGTTCTTC.

This clonotype has ten or more counts. The V gene is TRBV7-3, the J gene TRBJ2-1, with D perhaps matching TRBD2 (6 bases). Germline V gene data show CDR1 as SGHTA and CDR2 as FQGTGA. V was trimmed by 3 bases and J by 0 bases, leaving 9 bases between them. The length of the CDR3 is 15 residues. The CDR3, as DNA: TGTGCCAGCAGCTTTGGGGGGAGCTCCTACAATGAGCAGTTCTTC. This encodes CASSFGGSSYNEQFF.

The chain carries TRBV5-1 and TRBJ1-2, with a tentative D call TRBD1 (5 bases). This CDR3 region has 12 residues. Trimming took 5 bases from V and 4 from J, leaving 9 bases between them. The germline CDR1 and CDR2 sequences are SGHRS and YFSETQ. This CDR3 is CASRDGGYGYTF. The DNA for the CDR3 is TGCGCCAGCAGAGACGGGGGCTATGGCTACACCTTC.

This clonotype was observed many times. This sequence joins TRBV9 and TRBJ1-1, with D possibly matching TRBD1 (6 bases). Germline V gene sequence: CDR1 SGDLS, CDR2 YYNGEE. CDR3 length equals 14 residues. Trimming took 2 bases from V and 4 from J, leaving 12 bases between them. The CDR3 reads CASSVGQQSTEAFF. The CDR3 bases are TGTGCCAGCAGCGTCGGACAGCAGAGCACTGAAGCTTTCTTT.

This clonotype was counted a few times. V is TRBV7-2 and J is TRBJ2-5; unclear D gene. Trimming took 0 bases from V and 7 from J, leaving 6 bases between them. Germline CDR1 is SGHTA and CDR2 is FQGNSA. CDR3 length equals 12 residues. CDR3 loop: CASSLAGATQYF. In DNA form, the CDR3 reads TGTGCCAGCAGCTTAGCTGGAGCGACCCAGTACTTC.

By share, this clonotype ranks as medium-sized. The chain joins TRBV11-2 to TRBJ2-7; 7 bases fit TRBD1. The V and J ends lost 4 bases and 7 bases, in that order; junction bases with no gene match: 7. This CDR3 is built from 13 residues. Germline CDR1 and CDR2: SGHAT and FQNNGV. The CDR3 DNA reads TGTGCCAGCAGCTCGGCCCCAGGGGGTGAGCAGTACTTC. Its protein is CASSSAPGGEQYF.

The chain employs TRBV28 and TRBJ2-2; maybe TRBD1 (5 bases). The CDR3 contains 15 residues. Trimming stripped 4 bases from V and 5 bases from J, with 14 bases between. Looked up from germline, CDR1 is MDHEN and CDR2 is SYDVKM. This chain's CDR3 is CASSSSGKATGELFF. CDR3 coding DNA: TGTGCCAGCAGTTCCTCAGGGAAGGCGACCGGGGAGCTGTTTTTT.

This clonotype was counted at least ten times. The chain combines TRBV20-1 with TRBJ1-5, with a possible D match to TRBD1 (6 bases). Looked up from germline, CDR1 is DFQATT and CDR2 is SNEGSKA (reference sequence). This CDR3 comprises 13 residues. The V end lost 5 bases, the J end lost 3 bases, and 11 bases lay between the germline ends. The CDR3 region is CSAWRDNNQPQHF. The CDR3 DNA follows: TGCAGTGCTTGGCGGGACAACAATCAGCCCCAGCATTTT.